The source of this T cell receptor beta chain is a study of OX40 agonist ivuxolimab in advanced cancers. Looking at the study overall: Ivuxolimab is an agonistic anti-OX40 (CD134) antibody, and patients were treated with it.

The table lists this clone with a count of one. TCRdb keeps only in-frame clones here, not all; method: immunoSEQ multiplex PCR. The table includes roughly 25,000 clones, about three quarters detected once. Trimming left V 4 bases short and J 6 bases short, with 13 bases between. Germline-derived CDR1 and CDR2 are GTSNPN and SVGIG (reference sequence). The CDR3 spans 13 residues. This clonotype originated in an adult with an advanced solid tumor such as melanoma, head and neck, liver or kidney cancer. The chain couples TRBV30 to TRBJ2-1; maybe TRBD2 (6 bases). The input for sequencing was CD4+ or CD8+ T cells sorted from blood, taken in a trial of the OX40 agonist ivuxolimab. The CDR3 bases are TGTGCCTGGAAAGGGGAGGTGAGCAATGAGCAGTTCTTC. Protein sequence: CAWKGEVSNEQFF.